This passage covers 8 T cell receptor beta chains from one sample sequenced in a study of T cell repertoires in cytomegalovirus infection. The antigens these receptors bind are not known. TCRdb re-derived calls from the reads in MiXCR, one entry per CDR3 protein. The sample shows roughly 990,000 distinct CDR3 sequences, roughly 30% of them seen only once. Material: cultured CD8+ T cells from PBMCs, obtained from culture after CMV antigen stimulation. Receptor source: a human donor in good health (CMV status not recorded). Some clones in this sample may be carry-over from other donors' samples.

This clonotype was seen only a few times. The chain is built from TRBV7-6 and TRBJ1-5; D gene ambiguous. V lost 5 bases and J lost 9, with 11 bases in between. CDR1 is SGHVS, CDR2 FNYEAQ, per germline. The length of the CDR3 is 12 residues. The CDR3 sequence: CASSAIAGPQHF. In DNA, the CDR3 is TGTGCCAGCAGCGCAATAGCCGGGCCCCAGCATTTT. The full variable domain, rest sourced from reference TRBV7-6 and TRBJ1-5, is GAGVSQSPRYKVTKRGQDVALRCDPISGHVSLYWYRQALGQGPEFLTYFNYEAQQDKSGLPNDRFSAERPEGSISTLTIQRTEQRDSAMYRCASSAIAGPQHFGDGTRLSIL.

The chain is built from TRBV19 and TRBJ2-1; possible D gene TRBD2, 5 bases. This CDR3 is built from 12 residues. Germline CDR1 reads LNHDA; CDR2 reads SQIVND (reference sequence). The V end was cut by 3 bases, the J end by 10 bases, with 10 bases between. The CDR3 nucleotides are TGTGCCAGTAGTATGGAGAGGGAAGAGCAGTTCTTC. Translated, it gives CASSMEREEQFF.

This chain joins TRBV4-3 and TRBJ1-2; D not resolved. Germline assignment: CDR1 LGHNA and CDR2 YSLEER. V lost 0 bases and J lost 0, with 8 bases in between. The CDR3 length is 15 residues. This CDR3 is CASSQERVTNYGYTF. The CDR3 DNA is TGCGCCAGCAGCCAAGAAAGGGTTACTAACTATGGCTACACCTTC.

The V call is TRBV6-2 or TRBV6-3, the J call TRBJ2-1, with a possible D match to TRBD2 (7 bases). The CDR3 consists of 16 residues. V lost 6 bases and J lost 2, with 17 bases in between. Germline V gene sequence: CDR1 MNHEY, CDR2 SVGEGT. The CDR3 loop reads CASSRSGGAPYNEQFF. The CDR3 bases are TGTGCCAGCAGCAGGTCTGGGGGGGCCCCCTACAATGAGCAGTTCTTC.

J is TRBJ2-1 and V is TRBV6-1; no reliable D call. Germline CDR1 reads MNHNS; CDR2 reads SASEGT. The CDR3 totals 12 residues. With 4 bases removed from V and 10 bases from J, the gap between germline ends came to 11 bases. The CDR3 spells CASSVVPMEQFF. The CDR3 DNA sequence: TGTGCCAGCAGTGTCGTCCCGATGGAGCAGTTCTTC.

This chain uses TRBV7-2 with TRBJ2-3; 13 nucleotides align to TRBD2. There are 16 residues in the CDR3. Trimming removed 7 bases from V and 4 bases from J; junction bases left unmatched: 8. Germline V lookup: CDR1 SGHTA, CDR2 FQGNSA. The CDR3 DNA is TGTGCCAGCACCCACACTAGCGGGGGGGTGGCAGATACGCAGTATTTT. This sequence encodes CASTHTSGGVADTQYF. Combining the CDR3 with reference TRBV7-2 and TRBJ2-3 gives the whole variable domain GAGVSQSPSNKVTEKGKDVELRCDPISGHTALYWYRQSLGQGLEFLIYFQGNSAPDKSGLPSDRFSAERTGGSVSTLTIQRTQQEDSAVYLCASTHTSGGVADTQYFGPGTRLTVL.

The genes are TRBV25-1 and TRBJ1-1; D not resolved. Germline V gene lookup returns CDR1 MGHDK and CDR2 SYGVNS. V was trimmed by 5 bases and J by 4 bases, leaving 26 bases between them. This CDR3 spans 18 amino acids. The CDR3 DNA reads TGTGCCAGCAGTACTACAGTCGGGCGGCGGGGTTACGGCACTGAAGCTTTCTTT. Translation: CASSTTVGRRGYGTEAFF.

In its sample, this clonotype was seen a few times. The rearrangement links TRBV19 to TRBJ1-5; D gene uncertain. CDR1 and CDR2 from the germline V gene are LNHDA and SQIVND (reference sequence). This CDR3 has 12 residues. Trimming left V 7 bases short and J 7 bases short, with 11 bases between. The CDR3: CASTLGGQPQHF. DNA for the CDR3: TGTGCCAGTACCCTAGGTGGGCAGCCCCAGCATTTT.